The 2 T cell receptor beta chains reported below all come from one sample, sequenced in a study of blood T cell repertoires in COVID-19. Profiling relied on immunoSEQ multiplex PCR, and the TCRdb table lists in-frame clones only, not all of them. The sample lists about 230,000 clones, roughly 91% seen once, with around 4% in the top ten. The sequenced sample was PBMCs or T cells enriched from blood (not recorded which). The receptor source for this set is a woman between 25 and 40 years old with acute COVID-19.

This clone has just one count. The chain joins TRBV19 to TRBJ1-1, with 9 bases aligning to TRBD1. Germline-derived CDR1 and CDR2 are LNHDA and SQIVND (reference sequence). This CDR3 has 15 amino acids. The V segment lost 5 bases and the J segment 0 bases; nucleotides outside the gene matches: 4. This CDR3 reads CASSPWTGVNTEAFF. CDR3 coding DNA: TGTGCCAGTAGTCCCTGGACAGGGGTGAACACTGAAGCTTTCTTT.

The chain carries TRBV19 and TRBJ1-2; possible D gene TRBD1, 6 bases. Per germline, CDR1 LNHDA and CDR2 SQIVND (reference sequence). The V and J ends lost 7 bases and 2 bases respectively, with 20 bases between them. This CDR3 is built from 16 residues. The CDR3 sequence is CASIQVGGASNYGYTF. Here the CDR3 DNA reads TGTGCCAGTATCCAAGTGGGGGGGGCGTCGAACTATGGCTACACCTTC. The whole variable domain, remainder taken from reference TRBV19 and TRBJ1-2, is DGGITQSPKYLFRKEGQNVTLSCEQNLNHDAMYWYRQDPGQGLRLIYYSQIVNDFQKGDIAEGYSVSREKKESFPLTVTSAQKNPTAFYLCASIQVGGASNYGYTFGSGTRLTVV.